The source of this TCR beta chain is a study of cytomegalovirus exposure and HLA in healthy donors. Overall study: The study placed approximately 81% of its approximately 400 genotyped donors in the Caucasian-associated ancestry cluster. Points from the study as a whole: A later analysis found most CMV-associated TCR beta chains apparently HLA-restricted. Per published reports, the classifier diagnosed cytomegalovirus status with high specificity and sensitivity. Researchers left out some V segments, among them TRBV6-2 and TRBV6-3, as indistinguishable.

This clone turned up a few times. What it binds is not known. The PCR ran on 60 Vbeta and 13 Jbeta primers. Clones were read by immunoSEQ multiplex PCR, and TCRdb kept only the in-frame ones, dropping some. The sample consists of about 110,000 clones, 70% to 85% of them appearing once. Germline CDR1 PRHDT, CDR2 FYEKMQ (reference sequence). The J segment lost 1 base and the V segment lost 0 bases, leaving 9 bases of the junction unmatched. The CDR3 length is 17 residues. The source of this sequence is a boy aged 5-17 years in good health and CMV-seronegative. The sequenced material came from PBMCs. This chain uses TRBV13 with TRBJ2-7; 7 nucleotides line up with TRBD2. The CDR3 sequence: CASSLGPPEAGSYEQYF. CDR3 DNA: TGTGCCAGCAGCTTAGGTCCCCCCGAAGCGGGGTCCTACGAGCAGTACTTC.